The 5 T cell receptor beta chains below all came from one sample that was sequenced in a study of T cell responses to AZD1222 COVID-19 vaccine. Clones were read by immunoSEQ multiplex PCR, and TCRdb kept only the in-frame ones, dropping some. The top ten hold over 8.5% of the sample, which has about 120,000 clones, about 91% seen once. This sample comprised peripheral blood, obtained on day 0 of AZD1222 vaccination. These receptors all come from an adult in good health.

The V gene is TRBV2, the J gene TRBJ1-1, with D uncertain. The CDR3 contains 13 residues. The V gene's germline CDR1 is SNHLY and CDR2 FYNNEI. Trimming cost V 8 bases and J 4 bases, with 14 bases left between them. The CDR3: CASLPDGSTEAFF. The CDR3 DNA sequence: TGTGCCAGCCTCCCGGACGGGAGCACTGAAGCTTTCTTT.

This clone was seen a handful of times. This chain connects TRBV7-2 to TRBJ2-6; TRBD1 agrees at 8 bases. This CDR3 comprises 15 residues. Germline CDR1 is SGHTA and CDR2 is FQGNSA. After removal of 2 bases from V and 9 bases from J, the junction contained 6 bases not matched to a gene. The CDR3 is CASSLTTGALNVLTF. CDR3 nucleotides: TGTGCCAGCAGCTTAACGACAGGGGCACTCAACGTCCTGACTTTC.

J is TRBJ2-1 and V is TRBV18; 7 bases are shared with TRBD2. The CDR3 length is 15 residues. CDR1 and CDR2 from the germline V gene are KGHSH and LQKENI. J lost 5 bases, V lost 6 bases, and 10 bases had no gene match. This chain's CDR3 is CASSPAGTTHNEQFF. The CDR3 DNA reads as TGTGCCAGCTCCCCCGCCGGGACTACACACAATGAGCAGTTCTTC.

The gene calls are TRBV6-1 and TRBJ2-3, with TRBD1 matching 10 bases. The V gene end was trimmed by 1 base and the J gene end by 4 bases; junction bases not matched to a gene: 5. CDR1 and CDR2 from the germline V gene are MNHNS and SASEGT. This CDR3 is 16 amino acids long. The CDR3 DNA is TGTGCCAGCAGTGAAGGGACAGGGGGTTGGTCAGATACGCAGTATTTT. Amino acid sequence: CASSEGTGGWSDTQYF.

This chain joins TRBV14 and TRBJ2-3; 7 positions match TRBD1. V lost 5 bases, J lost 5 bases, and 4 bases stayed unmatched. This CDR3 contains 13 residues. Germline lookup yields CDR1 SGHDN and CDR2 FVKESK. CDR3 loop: CASSRGQGDTQYF. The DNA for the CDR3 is TGTGCCAGCAGCAGGGGGCAGGGAGATACGCAGTATTTT.